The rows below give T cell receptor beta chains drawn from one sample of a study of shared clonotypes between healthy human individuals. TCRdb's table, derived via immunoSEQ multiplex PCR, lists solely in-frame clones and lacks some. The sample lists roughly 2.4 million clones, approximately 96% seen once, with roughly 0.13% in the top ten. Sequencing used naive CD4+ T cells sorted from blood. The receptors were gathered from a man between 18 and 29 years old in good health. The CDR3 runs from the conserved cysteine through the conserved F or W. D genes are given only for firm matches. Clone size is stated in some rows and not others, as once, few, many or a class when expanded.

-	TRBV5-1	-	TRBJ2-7	TGCGCCAGCAGCAGCGACGGGCACCACCTAGACGAGCAGTACTTC	CASSSDGHHLDEQYF
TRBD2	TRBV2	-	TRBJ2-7	TGTGCCAGCAGCGATCGGACTAGCGGGACAGGGGAGCAGTACTTC	CASSDRTSGTGEQYF
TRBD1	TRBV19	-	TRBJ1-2	TGTGCTGGGCAGGGGGCTAGTGGCTACACCTTC	CAGQGASGYTF
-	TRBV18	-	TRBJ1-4	TGTGCCAGCTCACCACAAGAAACTAATGAAAAACTGTTTTTT	CASSPQETNEKLFF
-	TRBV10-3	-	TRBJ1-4	TGTGCCATCAGTGGGCAGCCGGGGGAAAAACTGTTTTTT	CAISGQPGEKLFF
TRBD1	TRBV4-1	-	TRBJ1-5	TGCGCCAGCAGCCCACAGGGGGTTGATCAGCCCCAGCATTTT	CASSPQGVDQPQHF
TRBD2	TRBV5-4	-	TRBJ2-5	TGTGCCAGCAGTTTGTCCCCTAGCGCCGGGACGGGGGGGACCCAGTACTTC	CASSLSPSAGTGGTQYF
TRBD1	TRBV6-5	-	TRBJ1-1	TGTGCCAGCACCTCCCAGGACAGGGGTTTTAAAGCTTTCTTT	CASTSQDRGFKAFF
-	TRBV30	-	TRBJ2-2	TGTGCCTGGAAGAAGTCACACGGGGAGCTGTTTTTT	CAWKKSHGELFF
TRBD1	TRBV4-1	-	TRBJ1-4	TGCGCCAGCAGCGTGACAGGGGGTGGGTCAACTAATGAAAAACTGTTTTTT	CASSVTGGGSTNEKLFF
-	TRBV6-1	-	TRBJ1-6	TGTGCCAGCAGTGAACTGGGCAAAAATTCACCCCTCCACTTT	CASSELGKNSPLHF
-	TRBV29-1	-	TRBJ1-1	TGCAGCGTTGGTGGGGGATTGGGCACTGAAGCTTTCTTT	CSVGGGLGTEAFF
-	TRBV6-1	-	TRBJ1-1	TGTGCCAGCACTCCCCAGGCTGCCACTGAAGCTTTCTTT	CASTPQAATEAFF
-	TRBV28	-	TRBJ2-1	TGTGCCAGTCTGTTACGGGGGAGTAGCTCCTACAATGAGCAGTTCTTC	CASLLRGSSSYNEQFF
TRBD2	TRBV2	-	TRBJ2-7	TGTGCCAGCAGTGGAGCCTTAAGCGGGAGGGCCTCCTACGAGCAGTACTTC	CASSGALSGRASYEQYF
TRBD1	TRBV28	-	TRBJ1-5	TGTGCCAGCAGGAATAACAGGGGGAATCAGCCCCAGCATTTT	CASRNNRGNQPQHF
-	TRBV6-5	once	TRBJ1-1	TGTGCCAGCAGTTACAAGGAAGACACTGAAGCTTTCTTT	CASSYKEDTEAFF
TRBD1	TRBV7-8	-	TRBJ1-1	TGTGCCAGCAGCGCCCGGACAGGGTCAATGGGGAACACTGAAGCTTTCTTT	CASSARTGSMGNTEAFF
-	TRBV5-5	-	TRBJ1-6	TGTGCCAGCAGCTTGGATCCGGGAAGCTCCTATAATTCACCCCTCCACTTT	CASSLDPGSSYNSPLHF
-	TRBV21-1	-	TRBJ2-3	TGTGCCAGCAGCAAATTTATCCGGGAGAGCACAGATACGCAGTATTTT	CASSKFIRESTDTQYF
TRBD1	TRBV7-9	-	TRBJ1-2	TGTGCCAGCAGCCTCGGACAGGGGTATGGCTACACCTTC	CASSLGQGYGYTF
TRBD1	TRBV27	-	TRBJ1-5	TGTGCCAGCAGGGGGACAGGGGGAAATCAGCCCCAGCATTTT	CASRGTGGNQPQHF
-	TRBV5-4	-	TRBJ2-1	TGTGCCAGCAGCTTGGTTACTAGAAGAGACAATGAGCAGTTCTTC	CASSLVTRRDNEQFF
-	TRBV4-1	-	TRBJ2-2	TGCGCCAGCAGCCAAGTGAAGGGGGCGAACACCGGGGAGCTGTTTTTT	CASSQVKGANTGELFF
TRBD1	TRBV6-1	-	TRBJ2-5	TGTGCCAGCAGTGACCGGGACAGGGGGCTTAAGACCCAGTACTTC	CASSDRDRGLKTQYF
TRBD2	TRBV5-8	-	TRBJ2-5	TGTGCCAGCAGCTTGGCCGCTAGCGGGCTCCGAAAGACCCAGTACTTC	CASSLAASGLRKTQYF
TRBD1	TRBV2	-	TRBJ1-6	TGTGCCAGCAGTGGGGGACAGGGGGTTACACCCCTCCACTTT	CASSGGQGVTPLHF
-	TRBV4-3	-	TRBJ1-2	TGCGCCAGCAGCCAAAGCGGCTGGCATGGCTACACCTTC	CASSQSGWHGYTF
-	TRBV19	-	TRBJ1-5	TGTGCCAGTAGGACTGAAGATTTAGGCAATCAGCCCCAGCATTTT	CASRTEDLGNQPQHF
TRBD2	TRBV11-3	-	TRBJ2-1	TGTGCCAGCAGCTTCGGACTAGCGGGCAATGAGCAGTTCTTC	CASSFGLAGNEQFF
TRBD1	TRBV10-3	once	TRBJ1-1	TGTGCCAGCAGCCGGGGACAGCTGAACACTGAAGCTTTCTTT	CASSRGQLNTEAFF
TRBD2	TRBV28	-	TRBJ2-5	TGTGCCAGCAGACTAAGCGGGGGGGCCTGGGAGACCCAGTACTTC	CASRLSGGAWETQYF
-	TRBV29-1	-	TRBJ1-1	TGCAGCGTTGAGAGGGACCTTCTGACTGAAGCTTTCTTT	CSVERDLLTEAFF
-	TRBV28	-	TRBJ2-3	TGTGCCAGCAGTTTACGCACGGGTACGCAGTATTTT	CASSLRTGTQYF
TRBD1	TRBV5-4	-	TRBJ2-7	TGTGCCAGCAGCTTCGACAGGGGGCCCTACGAGCAGTACTTC	CASSFDRGPYEQYF
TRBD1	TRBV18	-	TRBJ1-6	TGTGCCAGCTCACCACTGGGACAGGGTGATTCACCCCTCCACTTT	CASSPLGQGDSPLHF
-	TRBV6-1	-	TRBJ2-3	TGTGCCAGCAGATTTACGGCGATGGATACGCAGTATTTT	CASRFTAMDTQYF
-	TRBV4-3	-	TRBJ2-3	TGCGCCAGCAGTCGTACGGCGCCTAGCACAGATACGCAGTATTTT	CASSRTAPSTDTQYF
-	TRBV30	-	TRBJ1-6	TGTGCCTGGAGTGGAGATAAAAGCTCCTATAATTCACCCCTCCACTTT	CAWSGDKSSYNSPLHF
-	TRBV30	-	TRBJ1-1	TGTGCCTGGAGTGTGGACAGGAACACTGAAGCTTTCTTT	CAWSVDRNTEAFF
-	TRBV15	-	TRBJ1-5	TGTGCCACCAGCAGACCGTCAGGACAGCCCCAGCATTTT	CATSRPSGQPQHF
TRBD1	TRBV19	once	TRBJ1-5	TGTGCCAGTAGTACCAGGGACAGGGGCTACAATCAGCCCCAGCATTTT	CASSTRDRGYNQPQHF
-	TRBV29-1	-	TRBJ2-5	TGCAGCGTGAGTCCAACAGGGAGGGAGACCCAGTACTTC	CSVSPTGRETQYF
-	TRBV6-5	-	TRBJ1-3	TGTGCCAGCAGTTACTCTGGCCCGCTCTCTGGAAACACCATATATTTT	CASSYSGPLSGNTIYF
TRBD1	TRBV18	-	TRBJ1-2	TGTGCCAGCTCACCACAGGGACAGGCAATGGACGGCTACACCTTC	CASSPQGQAMDGYTF
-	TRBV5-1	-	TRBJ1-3	TGCGCCAGCAGCTTCTGGGCCTCTGGAAACACCATATATTTT	CASSFWASGNTIYF
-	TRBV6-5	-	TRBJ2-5	TGTGCCAGCAGCCATAAGACCAAGAGAGCAGAGACCCAGTACTTC	CASSHKTKRAETQYF
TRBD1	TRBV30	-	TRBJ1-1	TGTGCCTGGAGAAGGCAGGGGGCTGGAGCTTTCTTT	CAWRRQGAGAFF
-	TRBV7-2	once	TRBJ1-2	TGTGCCAGCAGCTTAGGTCAGGGCCGGGTCGATGGCTACACCTTC	CASSLGQGRVDGYTF
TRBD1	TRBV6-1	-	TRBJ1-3	TGTGCCAGCAGTCTACGACAGGGGGCGCACATATATTTT	CASSLRQGAHIYF
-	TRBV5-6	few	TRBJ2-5	TGTGCCAGCAGCTTTAGAGAGACCCAGTACTTC	CASSFRETQYF
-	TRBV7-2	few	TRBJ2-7	TGTGCCAGCAGCTTAGGTGACCCACGCACCTACGAGCAGTACTTC	CASSLGDPRTYEQYF
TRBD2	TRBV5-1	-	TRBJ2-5	TGCGCCAGCAGACAGACCGGGACTAGCGGATACCAAGAGACCCAGTACTTC	CASRQTGTSGYQETQYF
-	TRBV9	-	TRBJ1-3	TGTGCCAGCAGCGTAGATCCCGGACGGATCTCTGGAAACACCATATATTTT	CASSVDPGRISGNTIYF